This TCR beta chain was identified during a study of CD8 T cells in Susac syndrome. Points from the study as a whole: The CD4+ T cell repertoires, which came from Susac syndrome patients, showed no sign of clonal expansion.

With regard to this clonotype: Its antigen is unidentified.

An input of roughly 0.5 to 1 ug of RNA was subjected to reverse transcription using random hexamers. Coverage of TCR beta CDR3 amplification by immunoSEQ multiplex PCR extended to 54 Vbeta and 13 Jbeta. One entry per CDR3 protein, called by TCRdb with MiXCR from the immunoSEQ multiplex PCR reads. The sample lists 74,000 or so distinct CDR3 sequences; more than 85% were seen once. Patients with Susac syndrome met the recently defined diagnostic criteria for definite or probable disease. Purification of the CD8+ and CD4+ T cells relied on negative isolation, and TEMRA cells underwent FACS enrichment. This CDR3 is built from 16 residues. With 3 bases removed from V and 6 bases from J, the gap between germline ends came to 18 bases. In germline, CDR1 is LGHNT, CDR2 FRNRAP.

The specimen was CD4+ T cells from PBMCs. This sequence joins TRBV12-5 and TRBJ2-1; TRBD1 is a possible D gene (5 bases). The receptor's source is a human donor with Susac syndrome. CDR3 sequence reads: CASGFRVPSNPNEQFF. The CDR3 DNA reads TGTGCTAGTGGTTTCAGGGTTCCGTCTAATCCCAATGAGCAGTTCTTC.